This T cell receptor beta chain was observed in a study of T cells in Graves' hyperthyroidism and ophthalmopathy. About the research overall: Before any treatment, at initial diagnosis, peripheral blood was collected. Study results and limitations: Expanded thyroid clonotypes (above 0.001) were mostly also found in blood.

Amplified TCR beta CDR3 regions came from RNA transcripts. A set of HTBI primers served as the primers for a first-round RT-PCR of the TCR CDR3. Each CDR3 protein is one row after TCRdb ran MiXCR on the multiplex PCR reads. The table lists 350,000 to 400,000 distinct CDR3 sequences, about 18% of them singletons, with approximately 4% in the top ten. This clonotype was detected only a few times. Its target is unknown. Newly diagnosed hyperthyroidism, duration under 2 months, in patients aged 18 to 65. The authors obtained PBMCs from roughly 9.7 ml of fresh peripheral blood. V lost 6 bases and J 4 bases, leaving 9 bases between the germline ends. Per the germline V gene, CDR1 is DFQATT and CDR2 is SNEGSKA (reference sequence). The CDR3 loop spans 11 amino acids.

Source material: blood. The clonotype comes from a young woman with Graves' hyperthyroidism. V and J are TRBV20-1 and TRBJ1-1; D is unclear. CDR3 loop: CSASSGTEAFF. For the CDR3, the DNA is TGCAGTGCGAGCTCGGGCACTGAAGCTTTCTTT.